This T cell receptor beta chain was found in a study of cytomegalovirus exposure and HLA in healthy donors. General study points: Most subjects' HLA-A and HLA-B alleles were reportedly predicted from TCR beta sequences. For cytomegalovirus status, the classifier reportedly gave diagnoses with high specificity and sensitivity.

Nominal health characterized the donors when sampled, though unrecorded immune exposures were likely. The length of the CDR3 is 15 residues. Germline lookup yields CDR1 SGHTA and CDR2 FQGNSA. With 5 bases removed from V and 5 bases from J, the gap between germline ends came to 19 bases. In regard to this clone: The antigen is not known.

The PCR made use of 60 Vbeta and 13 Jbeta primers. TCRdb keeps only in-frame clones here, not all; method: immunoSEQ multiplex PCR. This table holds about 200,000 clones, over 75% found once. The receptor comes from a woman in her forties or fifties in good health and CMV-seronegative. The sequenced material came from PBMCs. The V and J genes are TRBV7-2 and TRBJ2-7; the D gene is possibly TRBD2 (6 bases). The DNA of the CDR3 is TGTGCCAGCAGCCCACGGGCTCGGGGGACCAACGAGCAGTACTTC. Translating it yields CASSPRARGTNEQYF.